The T cell receptor (beta chain) described here comes from a study of T-cell reconstitution after alpha-beta-depleted transplantation in children. Unique molecular identifiers were incorporated during preparation of the TCRbeta library. TCRdb re-called the PCR reads through MiXCR, storing one row per CDR3 protein. The table records around 680,000 distinct CDR3 sequences, 16% of them present only once. The germline V gene has CDR1 LGHNA and CDR2 YSLEER. This CDR3 is 19 amino acids long. Worth noting for this clonotype: The junction differs from germline at one of its ends, possibly a read error.

The V call is TRBV4-3, the J call TRBJ2-5; 9 nucleotides agree with TRBD1. The specimen was PBMCs from the stem cell graft donor, collected from the stem cell graft. The receptor comes from a human donor who donated a stem cell graft to a child with acute myeloid leukemia. CDR3 sequence reads: CASSQDHSRTGEFQGTQYF. The DNA for the CDR3 is TGCGCCAGCAGCCAAGATCATTCTCGGACAGGGGAGTTCCAAGGGACCCAGTACTTC.